The clone carrying this T cell receptor (beta chain) was seen a handful of times. Its antigen is undetermined. This entry is derived from a study of identical twins. Notes on the study in general: In cord blood, abundant beta clonotypes had fewer insertions; memory showed no trend.

Template switching added a universal primer site; cDNA carried unique molecular identifiers. TCRdb called the 5' RACE reads again in MiXCR, with one record for every CDR3 protein. The table includes approximately 600,000 distinct CDR3 sequences, 9% to 10% detected once. There are 16 residues in the CDR3. Germline trimming cut 1 base from V and 2 bases from J; bases unmatched to any gene: 4. The germline V gene has CDR1 LGHDT and CDR2 YNNKEL (reference sequence). This sample also belongs to another study, concerning yellow fever vaccine responses in identical twins.

The chain links TRBV3-1 to TRBJ2-3; 9 positions agree with TRBD2. This TCR derives from a woman aged 18-29 years in good health. The sample taken for sequencing was PBMCs. CDR3 DNA sequence: TGTGCCAGCAGCCAAGTCCTAGCGGGAAACACAGATACGCAGTATTTT. It translates to CASSQVLAGNTDTQYF.